This TCR beta chain was profiled in a study of T cells in Graves' hyperthyroidism and ophthalmopathy. Study as a whole: Peripheral blood specimens were obtained at initial diagnosis, prior to any treatment.

This clonotype was detected many times. Trimming pared 7 bases from V and 4 bases from J, leaving 16 bases between. Germline V gives CDR1 SQVTM, CDR2 ANQGSEA. The CDR3 contains 14 residues. Researchers amplified the TCR beta CDR3 regions from RNA transcripts. The primer set for the first-round RT-PCR of the TCR CDR3 was HTBI. TCRdb reprocessed the multiplex PCR reads via MiXCR and lists one record per CDR3 protein. Among 600,000 to 800,000 distinct CDR3 sequences listed, about a third were seen once. The chain is built from TRBV29-1 and TRBJ2-2, with D maybe TRBD1 (5 bases). The sample consisted of blood. The TCR originated in a woman in her 40s with Graves' hyperthyroidism. In DNA form, the CDR3 reads TGCAGCGGAGATCAGGGATCGGGCACCGGGGAGCTGTTTTTT. It translates to CSGDQGSGTGELFF.